This T cell receptor (beta chain) originates from a study of identical twins. General observations from the study: The conclusions drew on cross-sectional statistical analysis instead of tracking the same donors. There is a chance that invariant MAIT and iNKT cells partially muddied zero-insertion analyses. Insertion counts were lower in abundant cord blood beta clonotypes, a trend that memory repertoires did not show.

V was clipped by 5 bases and J by 3 bases, with 20 bases between them. The CDR3 sequence is 17 residues long. TCRdb re-called the 5' RACE reads with MiXCR, one entry per CDR3 protein. The table shows some 1,600,000 distinct CDR3 sequences, with 32% occurring only once. With respect to this clonotype: The antigen is not known.

The sequence came from a newborn girl in good health. This rearrangement joins TRBV12-3 or TRBV12-4 to TRBJ2-4; D might be TRBD1 or TRBD2, each matching 6 bases. The sequenced material came from cord blood. CDR3 residues: CASSLGGTIGDKNIQYF. CDR3 DNA: TGTGCCAGCAGTCTAGGGGGGACAATCGGGGACAAAAACATTCAGTACTTC.